Below, one TCR beta chain is given with its context. Its antigen is not yet known. No base quality information exists; no much larger clone differs at one position. In the prospective study, participants were 18 to 89 years old, resided in about two dozen geographic areas of the United States, and were enrolled through a virtual design. In the prospective study, participants were assigned to cohorts based on the clinical history participants reported in a screening survey and a study questionnaire. In the prospective study, whole blood, serum and a nasopharyngeal or oropharyngeal swab were collected from each participant by mobile phlebotomists. Over a roughly two-month period, participants in the prospective study had the option of providing additional blood draws and questionnaires. Blood samples from the prospective study were shipped frozen or at room temperature prior to DNA extraction. These data belong to a study of blood T cell repertoires in COVID-19 (dated by TCRdb to 2018 to 2020). Context from the whole study: The collaborator samples originated in the United States, Italy and Spain and spanned the acute and convalescent phases of COVID-19. Subjects who had been exposed to COVID-19, were actively infected with it, or had recovered from it provided the deeply sampled blood TCRbeta repertoires that made up the dataset. Where available, HLA class I and class II types were obtained from metadata supplied by the sample provider rather than from assay-based typing. The repertoires were released in a freely available public database meant as a resource for research on the immune response to SARS-CoV-2. Samples came from the ongoing ImmuneRACE study (first 160 participants) plus 1,254 subjects from 6 global collaborators. A de-identified subject ID, COVID-19 status, age in years and sex were almost always included in the sample metadata. The prospective study material was composed of cDNA or gDNA derived from T cells, B-cell-depleted T cells, or PBMCs. Overall study results and their limits: The amount of clinical and demographic metadata varied by source and participant and was provided uncurated.

TCRbeta CDR3 regions were amplified from genomic DNA by means of the immunoSEQ Assay, a bias-controlled multiplex PCR. The authors processed their data as follows. Nucleated cell counts per sample were estimated from amplification of reference gene primers within the assay. To quantify the absolute abundance of each unique TCRbeta CDR3 rearrangement, sequence reads were collapsed and filtered. For each sample, productive Simpson clonality was calculated as the square root of Simpson's diversity index over productive rearrangements. TCRdb holds this immuneACCESS table with in-frame rearrangements only. Some clones are missing; in checked studies, unresolved V genes explain under half, and the rest has no known cause. V, J and clone size are taken as reported in that table, and D and trimming were inferred from the DNA itself. The sample table contains roughly 200,000 clones; only one count was recorded for over 85% of them. The ten largest account for 3.5% to 4% of the sample.

As encoded in the germline V gene, CDR1 is SGHTA while CDR2 is FQGNSA. V gives up 5 bases and J gives up 6 bases, and the segment between their germline ends measures 17 bases. The CDR3 goes from the cysteine to the phenylalanine over 15 residues. Just the 45-base CDR3 DNA is kept, in frame starting at base 1. Sequencing used PBMCs or T cells enriched from blood (not recorded which). The chain joins TRBV7-2 to TRBJ1-5; a tentative D call is TRBD1 (5 bases match). This TCR derives from a woman aged 25 to 45 with acute COVID-19. The CDR3 is CASSPLGAGPQPQHF. DNA sequence: TGTGCCAGCAGCCCCCTAGGCGCAGGGCCTCAGCCCCAGCATTTT.